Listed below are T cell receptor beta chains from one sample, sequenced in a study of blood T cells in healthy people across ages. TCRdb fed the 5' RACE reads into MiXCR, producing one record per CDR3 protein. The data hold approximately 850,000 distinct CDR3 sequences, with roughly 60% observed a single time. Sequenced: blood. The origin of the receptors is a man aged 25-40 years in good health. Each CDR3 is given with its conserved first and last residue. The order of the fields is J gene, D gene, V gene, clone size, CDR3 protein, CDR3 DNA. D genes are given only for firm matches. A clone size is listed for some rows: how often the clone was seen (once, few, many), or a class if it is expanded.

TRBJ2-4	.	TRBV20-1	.	CSARAGTGQNIQYF	TGCAGTGCTAGAGCAGGGACTGGACAAAACATTCAGTACTTC
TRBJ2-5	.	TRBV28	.	CASSLPPGHQETQYF	TGTGCCAGCAGTTTGCCCCCCGGGCACCAAGAGACCCAGTACTTC
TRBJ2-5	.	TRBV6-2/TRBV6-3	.	CASSVTPWEQYF	TGTGCCAGCAGTGTGACTCCTTGGGAGCAGTACTTC
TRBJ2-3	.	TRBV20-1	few	CSARDPGSPDTQYF	TGCAGTGCTAGAGATCCAGGGTCCCCAGATACGCAGTATTTT
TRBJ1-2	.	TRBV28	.	CASSPIRAYGYTF	TGTGCCAGCAGTCCGATTAGGGCCTATGGCTACACCTTC
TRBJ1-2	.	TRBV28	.	CASSLGPPGTLNPYGYTF	TGTGCCAGCAGTTTGGGGCCCCCCGGGACATTAAATCCCTATGGCTACACCTTC
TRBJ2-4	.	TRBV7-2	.	CASSLGLDKNIQYF	TGTGCCAGCAGCTTAGGTCTGGACAAAAACATTCAGTACTTC
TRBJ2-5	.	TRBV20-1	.	CSARNSQDSVETQYF	TGCAGTGCTAGAAACTCCCAGGACAGTGTGGAGACCCAGTACTTC
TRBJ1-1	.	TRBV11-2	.	CASSSDPAYTEAFF	TGTGCCAGCAGCTCAGATCCCGCGTACACTGAAGCTTTCTTT
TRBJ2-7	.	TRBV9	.	CASSVSESSYEQYF	TGTGCCAGCAGCGTATCCGAGAGCTCCTACGAGCAGTACTTC
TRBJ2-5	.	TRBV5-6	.	CASSLTGARGTQYF	TGTGCCAGCAGCTTAACGGGGGCTCGGGGGACCCAGTACTTC
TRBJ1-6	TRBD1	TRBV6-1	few	CASMRTGGISPLHF	TGTGCCAGCATGAGGACAGGGGGCATTTCACCCCTCCACTTT
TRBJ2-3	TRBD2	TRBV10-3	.	CAIRTGLAVSTDTQYF	TGTGCCATCAGAACGGGACTAGCGGTTAGCACAGATACGCAGTATTTT
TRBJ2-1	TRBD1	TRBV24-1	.	CATSATGDNEQFF	TGTGCCACCAGTGCCACAGGGGACAATGAGCAGTTCTTC
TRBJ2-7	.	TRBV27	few	CASSSRGTYEQYF	TGTGCCAGCAGCTCGAGGGGTACGTACGAGCAGTACTTC
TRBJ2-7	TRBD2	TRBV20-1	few	CSARGDYTASYEQYF	TGCAGTGCTAGGGGGGACTACACAGCCTCCTACGAGCAGTACTTC
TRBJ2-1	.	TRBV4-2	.	CASSQPNRGLDEQFF	TGTGCCAGCAGCCAGCCAAATCGGGGGTTGGATGAGCAGTTCTTC
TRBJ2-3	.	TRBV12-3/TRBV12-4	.	CASSFPQRPTDTQYF	TGTGCCAGCAGTTTCCCCCAGAGGCCAACAGATACGCAGTATTTT
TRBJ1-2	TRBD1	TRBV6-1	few	CASSEEGTGYYGYTF	TGTGCCAGCAGTGAAGAGGGGACAGGGTACTATGGCTACACCTTC
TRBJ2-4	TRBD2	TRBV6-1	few	CASRRAGENIQYF	TGTGCCAGCAGAAGAGCGGGAGAGAACATTCAGTACTTC
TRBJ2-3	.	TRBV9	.	CASSVEGRADTQYF	TGTGCCAGCAGCGTAGAGGGAAGGGCAGATACGCAGTATTTT
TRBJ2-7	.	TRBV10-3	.	CAIRGSDSKYEQYF	TGTGCCATCAGGGGAAGTGACAGCAAATATGAGCAGTACTTC
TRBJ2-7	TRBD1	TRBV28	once	CASSLSQGALLEQYF	TGTGCCAGCAGTTTGTCACAGGGGGCCTTGTTAGAGCAGTACTTC
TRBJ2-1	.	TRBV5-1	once	CASSLRPLVDEQFF	TGCGCCAGCAGCTTGAGGCCCCTAGTGGATGAGCAGTTCTTC
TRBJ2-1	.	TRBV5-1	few	CASSLELAGQNEQFF	TGCGCCAGCAGCTTGGAATTAGCGGGACAGAATGAGCAGTTCTTC
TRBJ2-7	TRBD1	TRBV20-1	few	CSARGQGAYEQYF	TGCAGTGCTAGAGGGCAGGGGGCCTACGAGCAGTACTTC
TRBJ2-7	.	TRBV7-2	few	CASSPLARAYEQYF	TGTGCCAGCAGTCCCCTGGCCCGGGCCTACGAGCAGTACTTC